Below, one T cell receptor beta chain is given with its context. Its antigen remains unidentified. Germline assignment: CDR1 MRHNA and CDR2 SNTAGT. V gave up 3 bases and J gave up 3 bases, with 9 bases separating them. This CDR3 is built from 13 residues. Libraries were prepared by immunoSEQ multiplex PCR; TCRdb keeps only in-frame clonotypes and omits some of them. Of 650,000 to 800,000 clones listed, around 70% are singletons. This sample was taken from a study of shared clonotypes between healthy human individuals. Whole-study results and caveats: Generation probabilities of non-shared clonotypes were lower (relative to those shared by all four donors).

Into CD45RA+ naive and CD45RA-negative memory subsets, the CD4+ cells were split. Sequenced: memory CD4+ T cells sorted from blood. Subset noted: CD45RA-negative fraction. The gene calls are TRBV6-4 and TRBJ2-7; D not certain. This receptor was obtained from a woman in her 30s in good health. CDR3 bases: TGTGCCAGCAGTGAAAATCATGGCTACGAGCAGTACTTC. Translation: CASSENHGYEQYF.